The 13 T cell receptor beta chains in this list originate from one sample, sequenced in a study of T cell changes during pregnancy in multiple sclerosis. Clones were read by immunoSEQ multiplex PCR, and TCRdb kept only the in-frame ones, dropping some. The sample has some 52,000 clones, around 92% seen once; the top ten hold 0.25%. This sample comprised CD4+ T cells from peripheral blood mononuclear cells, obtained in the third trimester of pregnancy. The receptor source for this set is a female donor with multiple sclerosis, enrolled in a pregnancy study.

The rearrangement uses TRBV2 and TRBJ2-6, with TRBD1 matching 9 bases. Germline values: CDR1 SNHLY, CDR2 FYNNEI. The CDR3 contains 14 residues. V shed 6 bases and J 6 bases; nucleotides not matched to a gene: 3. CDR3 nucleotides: TGTGCCAGCAGCGGGGACAGGGCGGCCAACGTCCTGACTTTC. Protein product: CASSGDRAANVLTF.

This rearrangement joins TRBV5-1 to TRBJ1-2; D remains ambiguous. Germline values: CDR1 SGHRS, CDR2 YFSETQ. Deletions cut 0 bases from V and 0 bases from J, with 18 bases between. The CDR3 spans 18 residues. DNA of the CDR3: TGCGCCAGCAGCTTGGGGGGATTACAGAGGGAGTCTAACTATGGCTACACCTTC. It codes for CASSLGGLQRESNYGYTF.

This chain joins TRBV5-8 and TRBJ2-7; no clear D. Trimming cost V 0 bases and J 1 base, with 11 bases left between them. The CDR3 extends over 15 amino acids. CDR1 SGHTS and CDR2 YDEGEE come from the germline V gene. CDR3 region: CASSLVSGPSYEQYF. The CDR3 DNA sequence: TGTGCCAGCAGCTTGGTGTCAGGTCCATCCTACGAGCAGTACTTC.

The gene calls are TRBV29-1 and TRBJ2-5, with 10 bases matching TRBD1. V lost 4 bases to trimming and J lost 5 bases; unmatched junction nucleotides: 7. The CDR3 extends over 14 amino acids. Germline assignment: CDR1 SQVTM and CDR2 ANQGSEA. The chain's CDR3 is CSVGGTGAAETQYF. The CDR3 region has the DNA TGCAGCGTTGGGGGGACAGGGGCAGCGGAGACCCAGTACTTC.

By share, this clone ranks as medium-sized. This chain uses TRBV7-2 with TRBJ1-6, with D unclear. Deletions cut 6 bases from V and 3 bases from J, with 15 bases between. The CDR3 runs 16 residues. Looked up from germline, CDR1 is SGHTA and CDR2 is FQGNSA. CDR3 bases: TGTGCCAGCAGTTTCCCGAGCGCAATCTATAATTCACCCCTCCACTTT. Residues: CASSFPSAIYNSPLHF.

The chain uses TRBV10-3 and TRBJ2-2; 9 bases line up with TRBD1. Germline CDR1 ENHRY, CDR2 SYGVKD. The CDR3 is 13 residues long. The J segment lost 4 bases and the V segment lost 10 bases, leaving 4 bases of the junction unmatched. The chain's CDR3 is CATRTGATGELFF. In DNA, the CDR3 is TGTGCCACACGGACAGGGGCCACCGGGGAGCTGTTTTTT.

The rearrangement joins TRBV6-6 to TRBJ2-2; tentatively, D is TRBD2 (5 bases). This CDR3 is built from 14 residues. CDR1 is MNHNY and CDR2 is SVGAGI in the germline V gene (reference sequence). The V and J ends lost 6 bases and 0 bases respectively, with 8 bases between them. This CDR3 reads CASRGETNTGELFF. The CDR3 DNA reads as TGTGCCAGCAGGGGAGAAACGAACACCGGGGAGCTGTTTTTT.

In DNA, the CDR3 is TGCGCCAGCAGCTTTGCGGTTAACTATGGCTACACCTTC. Encoded protein: CASSFAVNYGYTF. This rearrangement joins TRBV5-1 to TRBJ1-2; unclear D gene. This CDR3 is 13 amino acids long. Between the trimmed V and J ends, which lost 2 bases and 1 base, there was a span of 6 bases. CDR1 and CDR2 from the germline V gene are SGHRS and YFSETQ.

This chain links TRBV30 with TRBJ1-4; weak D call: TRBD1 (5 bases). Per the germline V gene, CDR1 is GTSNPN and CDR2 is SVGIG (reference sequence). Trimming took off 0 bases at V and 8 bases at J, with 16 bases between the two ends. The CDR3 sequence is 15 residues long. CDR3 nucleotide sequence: TGTGCCTGGAGTGTACGTCGGGGGGTGGGGGAAAAACTGTTTTTT. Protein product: CAWSVRRGVGEKLFF.

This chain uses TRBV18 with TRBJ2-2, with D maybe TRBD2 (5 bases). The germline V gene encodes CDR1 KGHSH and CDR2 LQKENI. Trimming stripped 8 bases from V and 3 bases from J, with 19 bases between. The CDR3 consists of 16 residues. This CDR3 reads CASTILLAFDTGELFF. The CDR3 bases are TGTGCCAGCACGATCCTTCTAGCTTTCGACACCGGGGAGCTGTTTTTT.

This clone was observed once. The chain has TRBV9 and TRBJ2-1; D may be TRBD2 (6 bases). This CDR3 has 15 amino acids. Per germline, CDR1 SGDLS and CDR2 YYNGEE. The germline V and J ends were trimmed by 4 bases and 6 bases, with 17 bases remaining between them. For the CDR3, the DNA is TGTGCCAGCAGCCCCCGCCCGGGGGTAGTCAATGAGCAGTTCTTC. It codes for CASSPRPGVVNEQFF. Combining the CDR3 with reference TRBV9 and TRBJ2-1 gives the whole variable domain DSGVTQTPKHLITATGQRVTLRCSPRSGDLSVYWYQQSLDQGLQFLIQYYNGEERAKGNILERFSAQQFPDLHSELNLSSLELGDSALYFCASSPRPGVVNEQFFGPGTRLTVL.

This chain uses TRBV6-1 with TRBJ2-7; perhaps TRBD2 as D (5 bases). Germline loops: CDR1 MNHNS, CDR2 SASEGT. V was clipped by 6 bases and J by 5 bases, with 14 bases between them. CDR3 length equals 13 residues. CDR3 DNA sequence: TGTGCCAGCAGACCTAGCTCTGGCGACGAGCAGTACTTC. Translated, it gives CASRPSSGDEQYF.

CDR3 sequence (DNA): TGTGCCTGGAGTTTCCCTTACAATGAGCAGTTCTTC. Protein: CAWSFPYNEQFF. The chain has TRBV30 and TRBJ2-1; D remains ambiguous. The CDR3 spans 12 residues. V lost 2 bases and J 4 bases, leaving 6 bases between the germline ends. Germline V gene data show CDR1 as GTSNPN and CDR2 as SVGIG (reference sequence).